Following are 27 T cell receptor beta chains from one sample sequenced in a study of T cell repertoires in cytomegalovirus infection (dated by TCRdb to about 2019). Sample treatment or condition, as interpreted from the label and publication: in vitro stimulation with specific CMV peptide epitopes to enrich CMV-specific T cells. No antigens are known for them. Sequencing took place on an Illumina HiSeq 1500. The raw public data were reprocessed by TCRdb itself: fastp quality trimming at Q25, MiXCR clonotype calling, in-frame beta chains only. A single entry per CDR3 protein holds the most common genes and DNA from its merged rows. This sample gives roughly 860,000 distinct CDR3 sequences in total; about 33% of them show up just once. The ten most abundant clones make up over 10% of the sample. Sequenced here: cultured CD8+ T cells from PBMCs, sampled from culture after CMV antigen stimulation. The source is a human donor in good health (CMV status not recorded). Some clones in this sample may be carry-over from other donors' samples.

This clonotype showed up many times. In DNA, the CDR3 is TGTGCCAGCAGTTACTCAGGACGGGGGAGTGGGGATACGCAGTATTTT. Residues: CASSYSGRGSGDTQYF. The rearrangement uses TRBV6-6 and TRBJ2-3, with D possibly being TRBD2 (6 bases). CDR1 and CDR2 (germline): MNHNY, SVGAGI (reference sequence). Trimming took off 0 bases at V and 6 bases at J, with 16 bases between the two ends. The length of the CDR3 is 16 residues.

The chain recombines TRBV12-3 or TRBV12-4 with TRBJ2-2, with 10 bases fitting TRBD2. The CDR3 covers 16 residues. With 6 bases clipped from V and 8 bases from J, the junction kept 12 bases outside the gene matches. CDR3 amino acids: CASSTLAGDPTGELFF. In DNA form, the CDR3 reads TGTGCCAGCAGCACGCTAGCGGGGGATCCGACGGGGGAGCTGTTTTTT.

The V gene is TRBV19, the J gene TRBJ2-1; 7 positions agree with TRBD1. The germline V gene encodes CDR1 LNHDA and CDR2 SQIVND (reference sequence). The V and J ends lost 5 bases and 3 bases, in that order; junction bases with no gene match: 7. The CDR3 consists of 15 residues. The CDR3 region is CASSPDRSFYNEQFF. The DNA for the CDR3 is TGTGCCAGTAGTCCGGACAGGTCCTTCTACAATGAGCAGTTCTTC.

The chain uses TRBV20-1 and TRBJ1-2; unclear D gene. Germline V gene data show CDR1 as DFQATT and CDR2 as SNEGSKA (reference sequence). Trimming took off 3 bases at V and 4 bases at J, with 15 bases between the two ends. This CDR3 spans 14 amino acids. The CDR3 loop reads CSARIYGPGYGYTF. Here the CDR3 DNA reads TGCAGTGCTAGGATATATGGACCTGGCTATGGCTACACCTTC.

The J gene is TRBJ2-7, the V gene TRBV6-6; TRBD1 aligns across 9 bases. The CDR3 length is 15 residues. CDR1 is MNHNY, CDR2 SVGAGI, per germline (reference sequence). Trimming removed 5 bases from V and 3 bases from J; junction bases left unmatched: 8. The CDR3 sequence is CASSARDRVDYEQYV. The CDR3 region has the DNA TGTGCCAGCAGTGCCCGGGACAGGGTGGACTACGAGCAGTACGTC.

With regard to this clonotype: This may be a read error: a much more frequent sequence differs by one nucleotide. The rearrangement links TRBV7-8 to TRBJ2-5; D is tentatively TRBD1 or TRBD2 (5 bases each). Between the trimmed V and J ends, which lost 5 bases and 3 bases, there was a span of 13 bases. The length of the CDR3 is 14 residues. Germline values: CDR1 SGHVS, CDR2 FQNEAQ. CDR3 coding DNA: TGTGCCAGCAGCATCTGGGACCGCGAAGAGACCCAGTACTTC. Its protein is CASSIWDREETQYF.

This clonotype has just a few counts. The rearrangement uses TRBV5-1 and TRBJ2-5; 7 nucleotides agree with TRBD2. The germline V gene encodes CDR1 SGHRS and CDR2 YFSETQ. The CDR3 extends over 15 amino acids. Trimming removed 4 bases from V and 0 bases from J; junction bases left unmatched: 6. In DNA, the CDR3 is TGCGCCAGCAGCCCCGGGACTATGTACCAAGAGACCCAGTACTTC. Its translation: CASSPGTMYQETQYF.

This clonotype was counted a single time. The chain's CDR3 is CASSAIQGAGNQPQHF. The CDR3 DNA reads TGTGCCAGCAGTGCCATACAGGGAGCGGGCAATCAGCCCCAGCATTTT. This rearrangement joins TRBV6-6 to TRBJ1-5; D may be TRBD1 (6 bases). Germline V gene data show CDR1 as MNHNY and CDR2 as SVGAGI (reference sequence). V was pared by 5 bases and J by 2 bases, with 16 bases between. The CDR3 consists of 16 residues.

This clonotype has a handful of counts. The rearrangement uses TRBV14 and TRBJ1-2; a weak D match, TRBD1 (5 bases). The CDR3 extends over 14 amino acids. CDR1 and CDR2 from the germline V gene are SGHDN and FVKESK. V lost 2 bases to trimming and J lost 4 bases, with 11 bases between them. The CDR3 DNA sequence: TGTGCCAGCAGCCAATACGGGGGTGGCTATGGCTACACCTTC. Translating gives CASSQYGGGYGYTF.

In this sample, this clonotype turned up a few times. Sequence at one end of the junction differs from germline and may be a read error. The chain carries TRBV7-7 and TRBJ2-1; 8 nucleotides line up with TRBD2. The CDR3 sequence is 13 residues long. Germline loops: CDR1 SSHAT, CDR2 FNYEAQ (reference sequence). The CDR3 nucleotides read TGTGCTAGCAGCGAGGGACTAGGGACTGAGCAGTTCTTC. Residues: CASSEGLGTEQFF.

The gene calls are TRBV5-1 and TRBJ2-1, with 11 nucleotides matching TRBD1. The CDR3 consists of 15 residues. From germline, CDR1 is SGHRS and CDR2 YFSETQ. The V gene end was trimmed by 3 bases and the J gene end by 7 bases; junction bases not matched to a gene: 6. DNA for the CDR3: TGCGCCAGCAGCTCTGGGACAGGGGGATGGAATGAGCAGTTCTTC. The encoded protein is CASSSGTGGWNEQFF.

The genes are TRBV19 and TRBJ1-5, with 11 nucleotides matching TRBD1. CDR3 length: 15 residues. Unmatched junction bases numbered 4, after V lost 5 bases and J lost 4 bases. In germline, CDR1 is LNHDA, CDR2 SQIVND (reference sequence). The CDR3 DNA is TGTGCCAGTAGTGGACAGGGGGCCCTGAATCAGCCCCAGCATTTT. As protein: CASSGQGALNQPQHF.

In its sample, this clonotype was seen a few times. This chain links TRBV7-9 with TRBJ1-2; D might be TRBD1 (5 bases). The CDR3 covers 13 residues. Between the trimmed V and J ends, which lost 3 bases and 3 bases, there was a span of 8 bases. Per the germline V gene, CDR1 is SEHNR and CDR2 is FQNEAQ (reference sequence). The CDR3: CASSFPGHYGYTF. DNA of the CDR3: TGTGCCAGCAGCTTCCCGGGGCACTATGGCTACACCTTC.

This sequence joins TRBV4-2 and TRBJ2-5, with a weak D call TRBD1 (6 bases). CDR1 is LGHNA, CDR2 YNFKEQ, per germline. V was pared by 0 bases and J by 1 base, with 12 bases between. The CDR3 loop spans 16 amino acids. This CDR3 reads CASSQDIQGFQETQYF. CDR3 sequence (DNA): TGTGCCAGCAGCCAAGATATACAGGGCTTCCAAGAGACCCAGTACTTC.

CDR3 sequence reads: CASSPVGAQPQHF. The CDR3 nucleotides are TGTGCCAGCAGCCCCGTCGGGGCTCAGCCCCAGCATTTT. The rearrangement uses TRBV7-2 and TRBJ1-5; weak D call: TRBD1 (5 bases). Looked up from germline, CDR1 is SGHTA and CDR2 is FQGNSA. Trimming took 5 bases from V and 6 from J, leaving 11 bases between them. The CDR3 is made up of 13 amino acids.

This clonotype appeared many times. The V gene is TRBV12-3 or TRBV12-4, the J gene TRBJ1-5, with D tentatively TRBD1 (5 bases). This CDR3 comprises 15 residues. The germline V and J ends were trimmed by 4 bases and 1 base, with 11 bases remaining between them. The DNA of the CDR3 is TGTGCCAGCAGTTCAGACGGGGGAAGCAATCAGCCCCAGCATTTT. It translates to CASSSDGGSNQPQHF.

In its sample, this clonotype was seen many times. The CDR3 sequence is CASSIFPGQGPRSSYNEQFF. As DNA, the CDR3 is TGTGCCAGCAGCATCTTCCCGGGACAGGGGCCGAGGAGCTCCTACAATGAGCAGTTCTTC. The chain couples TRBV7-2 to TRBJ2-1, with TRBD1 matching 10 bases. CDR1 is SGHTA, CDR2 FQGNSA, per germline. The CDR3 sequence is 20 residues long. The J segment lost 0 bases and the V segment lost 5 bases, leaving 16 bases of the junction unmatched.

This clonotype was seen ten or more times. The chain joins TRBV7-6 to TRBJ1-3, with TRBD1 identical over 7 bases. The germline V gene encodes CDR1 SGHVS and CDR2 FNYEAQ. V lost 4 bases to trimming and J lost 2 bases; unmatched junction nucleotides: 5. This CDR3 is 15 amino acids long. CDR3 residues: CASSSSTGAGNTIYF. The CDR3 coding sequence is TGTGCCAGCAGCTCATCCACAGGGGCTGGAAACACCATATATTTT.

As to this clonotype: A far larger clone is a single base away, which makes a read error likely. The chain employs TRBV7-4 and TRBJ1-1; the D is unclear. Germline assignment: CDR1 SGHVT and CDR2 SQSDAQ. The CDR3 loop spans 14 amino acids. The CDR3 reads CANSLGAGNTEAFF. CDR3 bases: TGTGCCAACAGCTTAGGCGCTGGGAACACTGAAGCTTTCTTT.

This sequence joins TRBV2 and TRBJ2-7; D remains unclear. This CDR3 spans 14 amino acids. The germline V gene has CDR1 SNHLY and CDR2 FYNNEI. V lost 4 bases, J lost 2 bases, and 12 bases lay in between. As DNA, the CDR3 is TGTGCCAGCAGTGTCAGCCGGGTCCCCTACGAGCAGTACGTC. Encoded protein: CASSVSRVPYEQYV.

The chain joins TRBV19 to TRBJ1-3, with 10 bases matching TRBD1. The CDR3 length is 16 residues. CDR1 is LNHDA and CDR2 is SQIVND in the germline V gene (reference sequence). With 7 bases clipped from V and 4 bases from J, the junction kept 10 bases outside the gene matches. CDR3 DNA sequence: TGTGCCAGTATCCCAACGGGACAGGGGACCGGAAACACCATATATTTT. This translates into CASIPTGQGTGNTIYF.

The chain uses TRBV12-3 or TRBV12-4 and TRBJ1-4; D is unresolved. The CDR3 extends over 16 amino acids. V dropped 0 bases and J dropped 7 bases, with 15 bases sitting between them. The CDR3 DNA reads as TGTGCCAGCAGTTTAGCCCCGGGAGGTTGGGGTGAAAAACTGTTTTTT. Translated: CASSLAPGGWGEKLFF.

This sequence joins TRBV13 and TRBJ2-7, with 8 nucleotides matching TRBD1. Germline CDR1 is PRHDT and CDR2 is FYEKMQ (reference sequence). V shed 2 bases and J 2 bases; nucleotides not matched to a gene: 5. The CDR3 runs 15 residues. For the CDR3, the DNA is TGTGCCAGCAGCTTACGGACAGGGACCCCCTACGAGCAGTACTTC. Translated: CASSLRTGTPYEQYF.

Ten or more counts support this clonotype. V and J are TRBV12-3 or TRBV12-4 and TRBJ1-1; 7 bases line up with TRBD1. This CDR3 is built from 14 residues. V trimming: 7 bases; J trimming: 2 bases; junction bases outside the gene matches: 7. The CDR3 is CASNDDRVNTEAFF. CDR3 in DNA: TGTGCCAGCAACGACGACAGGGTAAACACTGAAGCTTTCTTT.

The chain couples TRBV27 to TRBJ1-5; D ambiguous. Per the germline V gene, CDR1 is MNHEY and CDR2 is SMNVEV (reference sequence). V was pared by 1 base and J by 7 bases, with 11 bases between. The CDR3 spans 14 residues. In nucleotides, the CDR3 is TGTGCCAGCAGTTTATTGGGTACACTCCAGCCCCAGCATTTT. This sequence encodes CASSLLGTLQPQHF.

The chain uses TRBV20-1 and TRBJ1-5; D gene ambiguous. Germline V gene sequence: CDR1 DFQATT, CDR2 SNEGSKA (reference sequence). The ends were cut back, 3 bases at V and 7 bases at J, with 19 bases in the middle. The CDR3 covers 15 residues. Written as DNA, the CDR3 is TGCAGTGCTAGGAGTGCAGCCCCCTCGGTACAGCCCCAGCATTTT. This codes for CSARSAAPSVQPQHF.

The V gene is TRBV19, the J gene TRBJ1-5; D perhaps matches TRBD1 (5 bases). Between the trimmed V and J ends, which lost 2 bases and 6 bases, there was a span of 11 bases. Looked up from germline, CDR1 is LNHDA and CDR2 is SQIVND (reference sequence). The CDR3 consists of 14 residues. The CDR3 reads CASSIQGMGQPQHF. For the CDR3, the DNA is TGTGCCAGTAGTATACAGGGAATGGGTCAGCCCCAGCATTTT.